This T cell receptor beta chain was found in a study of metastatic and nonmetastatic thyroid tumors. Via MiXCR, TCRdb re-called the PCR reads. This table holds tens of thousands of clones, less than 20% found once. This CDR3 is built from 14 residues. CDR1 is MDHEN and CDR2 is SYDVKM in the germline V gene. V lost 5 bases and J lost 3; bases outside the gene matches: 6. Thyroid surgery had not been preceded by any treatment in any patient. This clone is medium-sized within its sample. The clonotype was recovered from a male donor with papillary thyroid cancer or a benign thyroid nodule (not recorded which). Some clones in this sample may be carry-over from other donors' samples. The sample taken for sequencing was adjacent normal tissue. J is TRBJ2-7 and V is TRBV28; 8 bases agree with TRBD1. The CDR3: CASSPSGQVYEQYF. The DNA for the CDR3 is TGTGCCAGCAGTCCCTCGGGACAGGTCTACGAGCAGTACTTC.